This TCR beta chain was sequenced for a study of T and B cells in COVID-19 patients. Across the whole study: Blood was sampled from COVID-19 patients who were either actively infected or recovered.

Overall study findings and caveats: Exclusive to the recovered cohort were 2,300 or so TCR clusters, a few dozen of them with low generation probability.

Each TRB amplification used roughly 230-550 ng of genomic DNA from blood. Per germline, CDR1 MNHNS and CDR2 SASEGT. V was pared by 4 bases and J by 4 bases, with 0 bases of the junction left unmatched. The CDR3 is 15 amino acids. In the case of this clonotype: As yet, its antigen is unknown.

TRB rearrangements were amplified by multiplex PCR with BIOMED2 TRB-A/B primers. TCRdb reanalysed the multiplex PCR reads using MiXCR and keeps one entry per CDR3 protein. This sample yields some 4,300 distinct CDR3 sequences, of which roughly 30% are seen a single time; 20% to 25% belongs to the top ten. The specimen was blood. V is TRBV6-1 and J is TRBJ2-1; 14 bases agree with TRBD2. The TCR was taken from a human donor who had recovered from COVID-19. CDR3 nucleotide sequence: TGTGCCAGCAGTGGACTAGCGGGAGGGTACAATGAGCAGTTCTTC. Translated, it gives CASSGLAGGYNEQFF.